One and the same sample provided the 26 T cell receptor beta chains below, sequenced in a study of cytomegalovirus exposure and HLA in healthy donors. PCR amplification relied on 60 Vbeta primers (plus 13 Jbeta primers). Here immunoSEQ multiplex PCR was the method, and the copy in TCRdb shows in-frame clones only, minus some. Of 150,000 or so clones listed, less than 80% are singletons. Source material: PBMCs. These receptors originate from a man aged 30 to 45 in good health and CMV-seronegative.

The V call is TRBV29-1, the J call TRBJ1-2; D call uncertain. The ends were cut back, 0 bases at V and 1 base at J, with 6 bases in the middle. The CDR3 contains 13 residues. Looked up from germline, CDR1 is SQVTM and CDR2 is ANQGSEA. DNA of the CDR3: TGCAGCGTTGAAGACAGGTATAACTATGGCTACACCTTC. It is translated as CSVEDRYNYGYTF.

This clone was found once. This rearrangement joins TRBV11-2 to TRBJ2-7; D call uncertain. V was clipped by 1 base and J by 2 bases, with 6 bases between them. Looked up from germline, CDR1 is SGHAT and CDR2 is FQNNGV. The CDR3 covers 13 residues. CDR3: CASSLAAAYEQYF. The CDR3 DNA is TGTGCCAGCAGCTTAGCTGCGGCCTACGAGCAGTACTTC.

The CDR3 DNA reads TGTGCCAGCAGTTACTCGCGGACAGGGGTAGACGAGCAGTACTTC. Translating gives CASSYSRTGVDEQYF. The chain carries TRBV6-6 and TRBJ2-7; 9 bases align to TRBD1. CDR3 length equals 15 residues. After removal of 0 bases from V and 5 bases from J, the junction contained 5 bases not matched to a gene. Germline V gene data show CDR1 as MNHNY and CDR2 as SVGAGI (reference sequence).

This clone is a singleton in its sample. V gene TRBV27 combines with J gene TRBJ2-2; D remains ambiguous. V lost 5 bases and J lost 2, with 15 bases in between. This CDR3 spans 16 amino acids. Germline V gives CDR1 MNHEY, CDR2 SMNVEV (reference sequence). CDR3 sequence (DNA): TGTGCCAGCAGTGCGACGACACCGCTCAACACCGGGGAGCTGTTTTTT. Amino acid sequence: CASSATTPLNTGELFF.

The chain is built from TRBV13 and TRBJ2-7; D not certain. The germline CDR1 and CDR2 sequences are PRHDT and FYEKMQ (reference sequence). The CDR3 consists of 14 residues. V lost 0 bases to trimming and J lost 6 bases, with 12 bases between them. The CDR3 DNA sequence: TGTGCCAGCAGCTTAGGCGCAGTCAGAGGCGAGCAGTACTTC. This gives the protein CASSLGAVRGEQYF.

This chain uses TRBV6-1 with TRBJ1-3, with a weak D call TRBD1 (5 bases). The V and J ends lost 5 bases and 3 bases respectively, with 8 bases between them. This CDR3 spans 13 amino acids. Germline loops: CDR1 MNHNS, CDR2 SASEGT. The CDR3 is CASSQGSGNTIYF. The CDR3 bases are TGTGCCAGCAGTCAGGGAAGTGGAAACACCATATATTTT.

J is TRBJ2-7 and V is TRBV6-4, with TRBD1 matching 8 bases. This CDR3 contains 18 residues. Per germline, CDR1 MRHNA and CDR2 SNTAGT. The junction had 18 bases not matched to a gene; V was cut back by 8 bases and J by 0 bases. The DNA for the CDR3 is TGTGCCAGCCCTACAGACAGGGGACTCGATTCGGGCTCCTACGAGCAGTACTTC. Its protein is CASPTDRGLDSGSYEQYF.

This clone was found a few times. This chain links TRBV27 with TRBJ2-3; 9 nucleotides line up with TRBD1. The germline V gene has CDR1 MNHEY and CDR2 SMNVEV (reference sequence). This CDR3 comprises 17 residues. J was trimmed by 1 base and V by 2 bases; bases with no gene match: 7. The CDR3 here is CASSLASGQGGTDTQYF. The DNA of the CDR3 is TGTGCCAGCAGTTTAGCCTCGGGACAGGGAGGCACAGATACGCAGTATTTT.

The chain joins TRBV4-3 to TRBJ1-4, with 8 bases that match TRBD1. J lost 3 bases, V lost 2 bases, and 5 bases had no gene match. The germline CDR1 and CDR2 sequences are LGHNA and YSLEER. The CDR3 extends over 16 amino acids. The CDR3 region has the DNA TGCGCCAGCAGCCAAACGAGGACAGGGTCTAATGAAAAACTGTTTTTT. It specifies CASSQTRTGSNEKLFF.

On this clone itself: Other DNA sequences in the sample encode the same CDR3. The V gene is TRBV28, the J gene TRBJ1-1, with 7 bases that match TRBD1. Germline V CDR1 and CDR2: MDHEN, SYDVKM. The V gene end was trimmed by 6 bases and the J gene end by 0 bases; junction bases not matched to a gene: 4. The CDR3 is 14 residues long. CDR3 in DNA: TGTGCCAGCAGAACAGGGGATTTGAACACTGAAGCTTTCTTT. Translated, it gives CASRTGDLNTEAFF.

The chain combines TRBV7-2 with TRBJ2-1; tentatively, D is TRBD2 (7 bases). The germline V and J ends were trimmed by 7 bases and 8 bases, with 21 bases remaining between them. The CDR3 length is 15 residues. Looked up from germline, CDR1 is SGHTA and CDR2 is FQGNSA. In nucleotides, the CDR3 is TGTGCCAGCACCCCGGCTGGGGGGGGCGGCCATGAGCAGTTCTTC. Translation gives CASTPAGGGGHEQFF. Full variable domain (missing parts from reference TRBV7-2 and TRBJ2-1): GAGVSQSPSNKVTEKGKDVELRCDPISGHTALYWYRQSLGQGLEFLIYFQGNSAPDKSGLPSDRFSAERTGGSVSTLTIQRTQQEDSAVYLCASTPAGGGGHEQFFGPGTRLTVL.

V gene TRBV2 combines with J gene TRBJ1-5; 9 positions match TRBD1. This CDR3 is built from 17 residues. Germline trimming cut 6 bases from V and 4 bases from J; bases unmatched to any gene: 13. Germline V gene lookup returns CDR1 SNHLY and CDR2 FYNNEI. The CDR3 nucleotides read TGTGCCAGCAGCTTAACCGGGACAGGGCTTTCAAATCAGCCCCAGCATTTT. Its protein is CASSLTGTGLSNQPQHF. The full variable domain, rest sourced from reference TRBV2 and TRBJ1-5, is EPEVTQTPSHQVTQMGQEVILRCVPISNHLYFYWYRQILGQKVEFLVSFYNNEISEKSEIFDDQFSVERPDGSNFTLKIRSTKLEDSAMYFCASSLTGTGLSNQPQHFGDGTRLSIL.

The chain couples TRBV6-1 to TRBJ2-3, with D hard to call. The CDR3 has 10 residues. The V gene lost 10 bases and the J gene lost 2 bases, with 4 bases spanning the gap. Germline V gene lookup returns CDR1 MNHNS and CDR2 SASEGT. CDR3 residues: CATSTDTQYF. In nucleotides, the CDR3 is TGTGCCACCTCCACAGATACGCAGTATTTT.

CDR3 sequence: CASSEARGGRNEQFF. The CDR3 DNA follows: TGTGCCAGCAGTGAAGCTCGGGGGGGGAGAAATGAGCAGTTCTTC. The chain is built from TRBV6-1 and TRBJ2-1, with 8 bases that match TRBD2. Germline CDR1 reads MNHNS; CDR2 reads SASEGT. The CDR3 extends over 15 amino acids. J lost 7 bases, V lost 0 bases, and 5 bases had no gene match.

J is TRBJ2-5 and V is TRBV6-6, with a weak D call TRBD2 (6 bases). The CDR3 is made up of 14 amino acids. Germline V gene data show CDR1 as MNHNY and CDR2 as SVGAGI (reference sequence). Trimming removed 10 bases at V and 1 base at J, with 16 bases between. For the CDR3, the DNA is TGTGCCACTCGTACTCAGCGGGCCCAAGAGACCCAGTACTTC. Its protein is CATRTQRAQETQYF.

The rearrangement joins TRBV7-2 to TRBJ1-2; 10 bases line up with TRBD1. This CDR3 comprises 13 residues. From germline, CDR1 is SGHTA and CDR2 FQGNSA. The V and J ends lost 11 bases and 4 bases, in that order; junction bases with no gene match: 7. The CDR3 region is CAAGDRGAYGYTF. The CDR3 nucleotides are TGTGCCGCCGGGGACAGGGGTGCCTATGGCTACACCTTC.

This clone has a handful of counts. This chain links TRBV29-1 with TRBJ2-5, with TRBD1 as a possible D gene (5 bases). The V gene lost 7 bases and the J gene lost 2 bases, with 11 bases spanning the gap. The CDR3 covers 12 residues. The germline gives CDR1 SQVTM, CDR2 ANQGSEA. This chain's CDR3 is CSARQTQETQYF. As DNA, the CDR3 is TGCAGCGCGCGACAGACTCAAGAGACCCAGTACTTC. Full variable domain (remainder filled in from reference TRBV29-1 and TRBJ2-5): SAVISQKPSRDICQRGTSLTIQCQVDSQVTMMFWYRQQPGQSLTLIATANQGSEATYESGFVIDKFPISRPNLTFSTLTVSNMSPEDSSIYLCSARQTQETQYFGPGTRLLVL.

Only a few counts were recorded for this clone. The chain employs TRBV7-2 and TRBJ1-3; D possibly corresponds to TRBD1 (5 bases). The CDR3 totals 12 residues. CDR1 SGHTA and CDR2 FQGNSA come from the germline V gene. V was trimmed by 5 bases and J by 11 bases, leaving 13 bases between them. The CDR3 region is CASSPRGVAIYF. CDR3 nucleotides: TGTGCCAGCAGCCCCCGGGGGGTCGCCATATATTTT.

V gene TRBV6-5 combines with J gene TRBJ2-1; the match to TRBD1 covers 7 bases. This CDR3 has 12 residues. Unmatched junction bases numbered 3, after V lost 6 bases and J lost 7 bases. Germline V CDR1 and CDR2: MNHEY, SVGAGI. The CDR3 sequence: CASRSTGNEQFF. The DNA for the CDR3 is TGTGCCAGCAGGTCGACAGGGAATGAGCAGTTCTTC.

V is TRBV4-1 and J is TRBJ2-5; D remains unclear. The DNA end is more similar to TRBJ2-7, so the J call may be wrong. Per the germline V gene, CDR1 is MGHRA and CDR2 is YSYEKL. The CDR3 loop spans 14 amino acids. As DNA, the CDR3 is TGCGCCAGCAGCCAAGTACGTTTCCAGAGCGAGCAGTACTTC. Its protein is CASSQVRFQSEQYF.

The chain couples TRBV4-3 to TRBJ1-1; 8 positions match TRBD1. V dropped 5 bases and J dropped 8; count of bases not matched to a gene: 4. Germline CDR1 reads LGHNA; CDR2 reads YSLEER. The CDR3 runs to 12 residues. CDR3 amino acids: CASSVGTGEAFF. In nucleotides, the CDR3 is TGCGCCAGCAGCGTCGGGACAGGAGAAGCTTTCTTT.

This clone was seen more than once but under ten times. The rearrangement uses TRBV7-2 and TRBJ2-1; 9 nucleotides line up with TRBD1. Trimming removed 10 bases from V and 6 bases from J; junction bases left unmatched: 13. CDR3 length: 15 residues. Per germline, CDR1 SGHTA and CDR2 FQGNSA. The CDR3 bases are TGTGCCACCCAAGTGGGGACAGGGTCTAGCAATGAGCAGTTCTTC. This encodes CATQVGTGSSNEQFF.

The chain has TRBV10-3 and TRBJ1-2; 11 positions agree with TRBD1. With V trimmed by 5 bases and J by 4 bases, 12 bases remained unmatched. The CDR3 extends over 17 amino acids. Germline V gene lookup returns CDR1 ENHRY and CDR2 SYGVKD. CDR3 protein: CAISPRTGGVLIYGYTF. The CDR3 DNA reads TGTGCCATCAGTCCCCGGACAGGGGGCGTCTTAATCTATGGCTACACCTTC.

CDR3 sequence reads: CASSPKQGVSYEQYF. DNA of the CDR3: TGTGCCAGCTCACCAAAGCAGGGGGTATCCTACGAGCAGTACTTC. The rearrangement joins TRBV18 to TRBJ2-7, with 7 bases fitting TRBD1. The germline V gene encodes CDR1 KGHSH and CDR2 LQKENI. The CDR3 is 15 residues long. The ends lost 2 bases at V and 1 base at J; junction bases unmatched: 5.

This clone was picked up a small number of times. The chain is built from TRBV5-1 and TRBJ2-1, with TRBD2 as a possible D gene (6 bases). Germline V gene data show CDR1 as SGHRS and CDR2 as YFSETQ. Trimming pared 1 base from V and 3 bases from J, leaving 11 bases between. The CDR3 covers 15 residues. The CDR3 region is CASSLYGGDYNEQFF. In DNA, the CDR3 is TGCGCCAGCAGCTTGTACGGCGGGGACTACAATGAGCAGTTCTTC.

The chain is built from TRBV25-1 and TRBJ1-1; weak D call: TRBD1 (6 bases). Trimming pared 8 bases from V and 0 bases from J, leaving 13 bases between. The CDR3 spans 14 residues. The germline V gene has CDR1 MGHDK and CDR2 SYGVNS. CDR3 amino acids: CASLETGLNTEAFF. Written as DNA, the CDR3 is TGTGCCAGCCTGGAAACAGGGCTGAACACTGAAGCTTTCTTT.